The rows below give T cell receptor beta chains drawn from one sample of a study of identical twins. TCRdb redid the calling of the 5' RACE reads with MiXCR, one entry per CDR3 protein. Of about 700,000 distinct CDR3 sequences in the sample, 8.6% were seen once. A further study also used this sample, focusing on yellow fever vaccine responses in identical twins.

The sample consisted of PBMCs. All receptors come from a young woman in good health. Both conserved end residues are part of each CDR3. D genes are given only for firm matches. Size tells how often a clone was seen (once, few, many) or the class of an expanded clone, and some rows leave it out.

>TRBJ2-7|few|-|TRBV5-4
TGTGCCAGCAGCGCAAATGACAGGCCATCCTACGAGCAGTACTTC
CASSANDRPSYEQYF
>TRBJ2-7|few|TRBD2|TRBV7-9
TGTGCCAGCACCACTAGCGGGAGTCGTTCCGAGCAGTACTTC
CASTTSGSRSEQYF
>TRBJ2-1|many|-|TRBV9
TGTGCCAGCAGCGCTCATAACGGCGATGAGCAGTTCTTC
CASSAHNGDEQFF
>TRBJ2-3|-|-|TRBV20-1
TGCAGTGCTCCTCGACTCCTTACTAGCACAGATACGCAGTATTTT
CSAPRLLTSTDTQYF
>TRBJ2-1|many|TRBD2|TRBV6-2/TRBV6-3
TGTGCCAGCAGTTATTCCGGGACTAGCGGGATCTACAATGAGCAGTTCTTC
CASSYSGTSGIYNEQFF
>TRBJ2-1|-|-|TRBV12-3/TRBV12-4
TGTGCCAGCAGCCCTGGGGCAGCGTACAATGAGCAGTTCTTC
CASSPGAAYNEQFF
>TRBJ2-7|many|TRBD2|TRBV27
TGTGCCAGCAGTTTATCGGGGCTAGCGGGAGGATCATACGAGCAGTACTTC
CASSLSGLAGGSYEQYF
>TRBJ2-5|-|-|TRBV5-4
TGTGCCAGCAGCTGGGAGAACCAAGAGACCCAGTACTTC
CASSWENQETQYF
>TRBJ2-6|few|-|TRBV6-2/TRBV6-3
TGTGCCAGCAGTATGAGGGGGGGAGGAGCTGGGGCCAACGTCCTGACTTTC
CASSMRGGGAGANVLTF
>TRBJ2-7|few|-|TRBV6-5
TGTGCCAGCAGTTGGGGAGGGACAGACGAGCAGTACTTC
CASSWGGTDEQYF
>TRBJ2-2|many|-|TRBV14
TGTGCCAGCAGCCAGTACCTTAGCGGACTAACGAACACCGGGGAGCTGTTTTTT
CASSQYLSGLTNTGELFF
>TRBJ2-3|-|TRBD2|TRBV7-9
TGTGCCAGCAGCAACCCTCTAGCGGGAAACACAGATACGCAGTATTTT
CASSNPLAGNTDTQYF
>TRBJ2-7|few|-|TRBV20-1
TGCAGTGTCAGCGTGCGGGAAAGCTACGAGCAGTACTTC
CSVSVRESYEQYF
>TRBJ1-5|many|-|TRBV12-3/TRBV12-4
TGTGCCAGCAGTTTGCATCAGCCCCAGCATTTT
CASSLHQPQHF
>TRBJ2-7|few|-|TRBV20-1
TGCAGTGCTAGGAGCAACAGGGTATGGGAGCAGTACTTC
CSARSNRVWEQYF
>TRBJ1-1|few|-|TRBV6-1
TGTGCCAGCAGAACCGGCAGGGCCACTGAAGCTTTCTTT
CASRTGRATEAFF
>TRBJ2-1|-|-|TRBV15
TGTGCCACCAGCAGAGATCTTGGGGCTAGCATCAATGAGCAGTTCTTC
CATSRDLGASINEQFF
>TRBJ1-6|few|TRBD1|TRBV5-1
TGCGCCAGCAGCTTGGGGGACAGAAGTGATTCACCCCTCCACTTT
CASSLGDRSDSPLHF
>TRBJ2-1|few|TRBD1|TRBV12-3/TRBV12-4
TGTGCCAGCAGTTTCGGGACAGGGGTGGGCAATGAGCAGTTCTTC
CASSFGTGVGNEQFF
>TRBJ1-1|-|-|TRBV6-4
TGTGCCAGCCCCAAACATCCGAGACCTGAAGCTTTCTTT
CASPKHPRPEAFF
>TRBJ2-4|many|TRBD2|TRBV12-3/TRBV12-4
TGTGCCAGCAGTTTAGCGGGAGGGCTAGCCAAAAACATTCAGTACTTC
CASSLAGGLAKNIQYF
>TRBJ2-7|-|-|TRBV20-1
TGCAGTGCCCACCGACTCAGGGGTGGCTACGAGCAGTACTTC
CSAHRLRGGYEQYF
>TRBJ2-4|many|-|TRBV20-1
TGCAGTGCTAGCGACAGGAACGATCCGATTGGCAAAAACATTCAGTACTTC
CSASDRNDPIGKNIQYF
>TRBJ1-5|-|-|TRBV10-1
TGCGCCAGCAGTGAGCAGGGTCCAGGCCAGCCCCAGCATTTT
CASSEQGPGQPQHF
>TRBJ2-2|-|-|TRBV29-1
TGCAGCGTCCGCCAGGGGCTGAACACCGGGGAGCTGTTTTTT
CSVRQGLNTGELFF
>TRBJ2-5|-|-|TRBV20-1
TGCAGTGCTAGAGGGGTCGGGACTGCGAAAGAGACCCAGTACTTC
CSARGVGTAKETQYF
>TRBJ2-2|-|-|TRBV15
TGTGCCACCAGCAGAGACGATTCCGGGACACCGAACACCGGGGAGCTGTTTTTT
CATSRDDSGTPNTGELFF
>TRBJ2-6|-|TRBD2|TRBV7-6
TGTGCCAGCAGCTTACTTGGACTAGCGGGGGGCGGGGCCAACGTCCTGACTTTC
CASSLLGLAGGGANVLTF